The source of this TCR beta chain is a study of blood T cell repertoires in COVID-19 (dated by TCRdb to the early 2020s). Turning to the overall study: Samples from collaborators originated in the United States, Italy and Spain and spanned both the acute and convalescent phases of COVID-19. The material from the prospective study consisted of cDNA or gDNA derived from T cells, B-cell-depleted T cells, or PBMCs. Subjects who had been exposed to COVID-19, were actively infected with it, or had recovered from it provided the deeply sampled blood TCRbeta repertoires that made up the dataset. A freely available public database, intended as a resource for researchers studying the immune response to SARS-CoV-2, is where the repertoires were released. The samples were drawn from two sources: the first 160 participants of the ongoing ImmuneRACE study, and 950 to 1,500 subjects contributed by 6 global collaborators. Sample metadata almost always included a de-identified subject ID, COVID-19 status, age in years and sex. Where available, HLA class I and class II types were taken from metadata supplied by the sample provider and were not determined by assay-based typing. The investigation overall reported the following: Clinical and demographic metadata were provided uncurated, with the amount varying by source and participant.

Collaborating institutions collected whole blood in K2EDTA tubes following their own protocols. Collaborator samples were shipped for TCRbeta analysis as frozen whole blood, isolated PBMCs, or DNA extracted from either sample type. TCRbeta CDR3 regions were amplified from genomic DNA using the immunoSEQ Assay, a bias-controlled multiplex PCR. Per the authors' processing: The number of nucleated cells in each sample was estimated from the amplification of reference gene primers within the assay. To quantify the absolute abundance of each unique TCRbeta CDR3 rearrangement, sequence reads were collapsed and filtered. For each sample, productive Simpson clonality was calculated by taking the square root of Simpson's diversity index across productive rearrangements. The table comes from immuneACCESS by way of TCRdb, which keeps in-frame sequences with V and J called. Part of the clones is missing from these tables; in studies checked, under half for an unresolved V gene and the rest for unknown reasons. V and J calls and clone size are copied from that table; D and trimming were computed from the DNA. In this sample the table shows about 230,000 clones, 75% to 90% of which occur a single time. The top ten hold 27% of the sample.

On this clone: The target of this receptor is not known. Per-base quality was not reported, and no clone a single base away is much larger than it.

The sequencing sample was made of peripheral blood. The sequence derives from a man in his forties with acute or convalescent COVID-19.

Here the CDR3 is given as CASSPANTGELFF. The DNA sequence reads TGCGCCAGCAGCCCCGCGAACACCGGGGAGCTGTTTTTT. The chain joins TRBV5-1 to TRBJ2-2; the D gene is unclear. Deletion took 4 bases off V and 0 bases off J, with a span of 4 bases between the germline ends. Based on the germline V gene, the CDR1 and CDR2 sequences are SGHRS and YFSETQ. The cysteine opens and the phenylalanine closes a CDR3 of 13 amino acids. Kept here is only the CDR3 DNA, which spans 39 bases and is read in frame from base 1.